A single sample is the source of the 27 T cell receptor beta chains below, sequenced in a study of blood T cell repertoires in COVID-19. Clones were sequenced by immunoSEQ multiplex PCR, and TCRdb holds only the in-frame ones, with some missing. The repertoire consists of more than 300,000 clones, with approximately 91% occurring once and the leading ten covering 0.8% to 0.9%. The source material was PBMCs or T cells enriched from blood (not recorded which). These TCRs come from a woman aged 40 to 50 who had been exposed to COVID-19.

The chain recombines TRBV7-2 with TRBJ1-3, with D unresolved. The CDR3 contains 14 residues. Trimming cost V 4 bases and J 6 bases, with 13 bases left between them. Germline CDR1 reads SGHTA; CDR2 reads FQGNSA. The CDR3 region has the DNA TGTGCCAGCAGCTACCTACCGGGTCCAAACACCATATATTTT. This translates into CASSYLPGPNTIYF. Complete variable domain (other parts from reference TRBV7-2 and TRBJ1-3): GAGVSQSPSNKVTEKGKDVELRCDPISGHTALYWYRQSLGQGLEFLIYFQGNSAPDKSGLPSDRFSAERTGGSVSTLTIQRTQQEDSAVYLCASSYLPGPNTIYFGEGSWLTVV.

This chain joins TRBV6-5 and TRBJ1-5; 11 bases are a match to TRBD1. Trimming removed 7 bases from V and 4 bases from J; junction bases left unmatched: 3. Germline V gives CDR1 MNHEY, CDR2 SVGAGI. This CDR3 is 14 amino acids long. This chain's CDR3 is CASTGTGGNQPQHF. Written as DNA, the CDR3 is TGTGCCAGCACCGGGACAGGGGGAAATCAGCCCCAGCATTTT.

The V gene is TRBV6-5, the J gene TRBJ1-5; 7 bases are shared with TRBD1. Losses at the gene ends were 10 bases for V and 6 bases for J; bases not matched to a gene: 9. This CDR3 is 13 amino acids long. The V gene's germline CDR1 is MNHEY and CDR2 SVGAGI. Here the CDR3 DNA reads TGTGCCACGGCTAGACAGGGATTTCAGCCCCAGCATTTT. Translated: CATARQGFQPQHF.

DNA for the CDR3: TGTGCCAGCAGCTTAGAAGGGGTATCGGGTAGGCTAGCGGGAGTCAATGAGCAGTTCTTC. This codes for CASSLEGVSGRLAGVNEQFF. The chain uses TRBV11-2 and TRBJ2-1; 10 bases map to TRBD2. The CDR3 has 20 amino acids. The V gene's germline CDR1 is SGHAT and CDR2 FQNNGV. The ends lost 0 bases at V and 6 bases at J; junction bases unmatched: 17.

The rearrangement links TRBV6-2 or TRBV6-3 to TRBJ1-1; tentative D call: TRBD1 (6 bases). The CDR3 contains 17 residues. V lost 7 bases and J 0 bases, leaving 21 bases between the germline ends. Germline V gene sequence: CDR1 MNHEY, CDR2 SVGEGT. The CDR3 nucleotides are TGTGCCAGCAACCCGACAGGACGTGGACCTATGAACACTGAAGCTTTCTTT. It encodes CASNPTGRGPMNTEAFF.

The rearrangement uses TRBV5-1 and TRBJ2-7; TRBD1 agrees at 8 bases. This CDR3 comprises 13 residues. CDR1 and CDR2 (germline): SGHRS, YFSETQ. The ends lost 3 bases at V and 6 bases at J; junction bases unmatched: 5. The CDR3: CASSYVTGGEQYF. The CDR3 DNA reads TGCGCCAGCAGCTACGTTACAGGGGGCGAGCAGTACTTC.

V and J are TRBV29-1 and TRBJ1-1, with D unclear. Trimming removed 3 bases at V and 6 bases at J, with 14 bases between. The germline V gene encodes CDR1 SQVTM and CDR2 ANQGSEA. This CDR3 region has 13 residues. CDR3 sequence reads: CSVEPGLESEAFF. In DNA, the CDR3 is TGCAGCGTTGAGCCGGGATTGGAGTCTGAAGCTTTCTTT. Full variable domain (rest looked up from reference TRBV29-1 and TRBJ1-1): SAVISQKPSRDICQRGTSLTIQCQVDSQVTMMFWYRQQPGQSLTLIATANQGSEATYESGFVIDKFPISRPNLTFSTLTVSNMSPEDSSIYLCSVEPGLESEAFFGQGTRLTVV.

This chain joins TRBV30 and TRBJ1-2; maybe TRBD1 (6 bases). The CDR3 extends over 12 amino acids. V dropped 4 bases and J dropped 4 bases, with 10 bases sitting between them. CDR1 GTSNPN and CDR2 SVGIG come from the germline V gene (reference sequence). CDR3 amino acids: CAWIQGSYGYTF. Written as DNA, the CDR3 is TGTGCCTGGATACAGGGAAGCTATGGCTACACCTTC.

This clone occurred once. The chain couples TRBV7-8 to TRBJ2-5; 7 bases agree with TRBD2. Germline assignment: CDR1 SGHVS and CDR2 FQNEAQ. This CDR3 is built from 17 residues. V shed 2 bases and J 5 bases; nucleotides not matched to a gene: 14. The CDR3 DNA reads as TGTGCCAGCAGCTTAAAGGGGCTAGCGGTGACCCTGGAGACCCAGTACTTC. Its translation: CASSLKGLAVTLETQYF.

The chain joins TRBV7-9 to TRBJ1-3; weak D call: TRBD1 (6 bases). The CDR3 has 15 amino acids. V was shortened by 3 bases and J by 4 bases, with 13 bases between the two germline ends. Germline V lookup: CDR1 SEHNR, CDR2 FQNEAQ (reference sequence). CDR3 loop: CASSFLQGQGNTIYF. The CDR3, as DNA: TGTGCCAGCAGCTTTCTCCAGGGGCAAGGAAACACCATATATTTT.

The chain joins TRBV6-5 to TRBJ2-7; D uncertain. The CDR3 runs 13 residues. Trimming took 4 bases from V and 6 from J, leaving 13 bases between them. Germline CDR1 is MNHEY and CDR2 is SVGAGI. CDR3 in amino acids: CASSFLSRSEQYF. In DNA, the CDR3 is TGTGCCAGCAGTTTCCTCTCGAGGTCCGAGCAGTACTTC.

V and J are TRBV10-2 and TRBJ1-2; 7 bases fit TRBD1. Germline-derived CDR1 and CDR2 are WSHSY and SAAADI. CDR3 size: 15 residues. J was trimmed by 5 bases and V by 4 bases; bases with no gene match: 10. CDR3 nucleotide sequence: TGCGCCAGCAGTGGATTCCGGGACAGCTCTTATGGCTACACCTTC. Translating it yields CASSGFRDSSYGYTF.

The count of this clone is one. The chain couples TRBV2 to TRBJ1-2; D might be TRBD1 (6 bases). Per germline, CDR1 SNHLY and CDR2 FYNNEI. With 5 bases removed from V and 6 bases from J, the gap between germline ends came to 16 bases. The CDR3 runs 14 residues. The CDR3 region has the DNA TGTGCCAGCAGTTTTCGCAGGGGATCGGATGGCTACACCTTC. Translated, it gives CASSFRRGSDGYTF.

The rearrangement links TRBV6-4 to TRBJ2-3; the D gene is possibly TRBD2 (5 bases). Germline V gene data show CDR1 as MRHNA and CDR2 as SNTAGT. Trimming removed 11 bases at V and 1 base at J, with 13 bases between. This CDR3 region has 13 residues. CDR3 sequence: CASGLGGTDTQYF. The CDR3 nucleotides are TGTGCCTCCGGACTGGGAGGCACAGATACGCAGTATTTT.

For the CDR3, the DNA is TGTGCCAGCAGTTTCGTACCGGGACAGGGGTATGGCTACACCTTC. This encodes CASSFVPGQGYGYTF. The rearrangement uses TRBV27 and TRBJ1-2; 10 nucleotides align to TRBD1. Per germline, CDR1 MNHEY and CDR2 SMNVEV (reference sequence). The trim removed 3 bases at V and 5 bases at J, leaving 6 bases unmatched. The CDR3 has 15 amino acids.

The rearrangement links TRBV18 to TRBJ1-1; TRBD1 matches 10 bases. The CDR3 is 14 amino acids. Germline values: CDR1 KGHSH, CDR2 LQKENI. With 5 bases clipped from V and 4 bases from J, the junction kept 4 bases outside the gene matches. Written as DNA, the CDR3 is TGTGCCAGCTCATTGACAGGGGGCGGCACTGAAGCTTTCTTT. This encodes CASSLTGGGTEAFF.

Here the CDR3 DNA reads TGTGCCAGCAGTTTAACGGAGGGTCAGCCCCAGCATTTT. Translated: CASSLTEGQPQHF. The chain employs TRBV12-3 or TRBV12-4 and TRBJ1-5; no clear D gene. CDR3 length equals 13 residues. Trimming cost V 2 bases and J 6 bases, with 8 bases left between them.

V usage is TRBV27 and J usage is TRBJ2-1, with 15 bases matching TRBD2. Per germline, CDR1 MNHEY and CDR2 SMNVEV (reference sequence). CDR3 length: 19 amino acids. V was clipped by 5 bases and J by 0 bases; unmatched bases: 8. The CDR3 DNA is TGTGCCAGCAGTCCCACCGGGACTAGCGGGAGGACCTCCTACAATGAGCAGTTCTTC. Its protein product is CASSPTGTSGRTSYNEQFF.

This clone was counted only a few times. The V and J genes are TRBV5-6 and TRBJ2-2, with D possibly matching TRBD2 (6 bases). V was clipped by 4 bases and J by 2 bases, with 12 bases between them. Germline CDR1 SGHDT, CDR2 YYEEEE. The CDR3 loop spans 15 amino acids. CDR3 loop: CASSVGGFNTGELFF. The CDR3 nucleotides are TGTGCCAGCAGCGTTGGGGGGTTTAACACCGGGGAGCTGTTTTTT.

The chain recombines TRBV5-8 with TRBJ1-1; 10 bases map to TRBD1. Unmatched junction bases numbered 9, after V lost 3 bases and J lost 4 bases. The CDR3 runs 16 residues. Per the germline V gene, CDR1 is SGHTS and CDR2 is YDEGEE. CDR3 nucleotide sequence: TGTGCCAGCAGCTCCAAAGACAGGGGGCAGGGCACTGAAGCTTTCTTT. Protein product: CASSSKDRGQGTEAFF.

The V gene is TRBV7-2, the J gene TRBJ1-2; perhaps TRBD1 as D (5 bases). The CDR3 extends over 14 amino acids. The germline V gene has CDR1 SGHTA and CDR2 FQGNSA. Between the trimmed V and J ends, which lost 2 bases and 6 bases, there was a span of 13 bases. CDR3 sequence: CASSLSRGSDGYTF. The DNA of the CDR3 is TGTGCCAGCAGCTTATCTAGGGGCAGTGATGGCTACACCTTC.

The chain combines TRBV4-1 with TRBJ2-7; a weak D match, TRBD2 (5 bases). CDR1 MGHRA and CDR2 YSYEKL come from the germline V gene. CDR3 length equals 16 residues. V was clipped by 0 bases and J by 0 bases, with 12 bases between them. Here the CDR3 DNA reads TGCGCCAGCAGCCAAGAGAAGCGGCTAAGCTCCTACGAGCAGTACTTC. Translating it yields CASSQEKRLSSYEQYF.

The genes are TRBV30 and TRBJ1-2; D perhaps matches TRBD1 (6 bases). CDR1 is GTSNPN, CDR2 SVGIG, per germline (reference sequence). V lost 3 bases and J 7 bases, leaving 15 bases between the germline ends. The CDR3 has 13 amino acids. The CDR3 here is CAWRGQNLFGYTF. As DNA, the CDR3 is TGTGCCTGGAGGGGACAAAACCTCTTTGGCTACACCTTC.

The rearrangement links TRBV7-3 to TRBJ2-2, with 7 bases lining up with TRBD1. CDR1 is SGHTA, CDR2 FQGTGA, per germline. CDR3 length: 15 amino acids. The V segment lost 5 bases and the J segment 4 bases; nucleotides outside the gene matches: 7. In DNA, the CDR3 is TGTGCCAGCAGCCTTGACAGGGTGGTCACCGGGGAGCTGTTTTTT. Its translation: CASSLDRVVTGELFF.

V gene TRBV19 combines with J gene TRBJ2-1; the match to TRBD1 covers 12 bases. The ends lost 4 bases at V and 7 bases at J; junction bases unmatched: 8. CDR1 is LNHDA, CDR2 SQIVND, per germline (reference sequence). The CDR3 is 16 amino acids. CDR3 nucleotide sequence: TGTGCCAGTAGTAGGTTACGGGACAGGGGGCCGAATGAGCAGTTCTTC. Its protein is CASSRLRDRGPNEQFF.

On this clone itself: The junction does not match germline at one end; this may be a read error. The CDR3 DNA reads as TGTGCCAGCAGGGAAGGACAGTTCTCTGGAAACACCATATATTTT. Translating it yields CASREGQFSGNTIYF. This rearrangement joins TRBV2 to TRBJ1-3, with a weak D call TRBD1 (6 bases). The germline gives CDR1 SNHLY, CDR2 FYNNEI. The CDR3 spans 15 residues.

CDR3 protein: CASSSRILAGGPDTQYF. DNA for the CDR3: TGTGCCAGCAGTTCCCGGATACTAGCGGGAGGGCCAGATACGCAGTATTTT. V is TRBV27 and J is TRBJ2-3; TRBD2 aligns across 13 bases. V lost 4 bases and J lost 4; bases outside the gene matches: 8. Germline CDR1 and CDR2: MNHEY and SMNVEV (reference sequence). CDR3 length: 17 amino acids.